The 32 T cell receptor beta chains below all came from one sample that was sequenced in a study of T cells after yellow fever vaccination. Using its own MiXCR run on the 5' RACE reads, TCRdb lists one record per CDR3 protein. The top ten clones hold 15% of a sample with a few hundred thousand distinct CDR3 sequences, more than 5.5% of them seen once. Material: PBMCs, obtained 5 days after the yellow fever booster vaccination. These TCRs come from a man aged 25-40 years who received the YFV17D yellow fever vaccine.

The chain joins TRBV21-1 to TRBJ2-6. TRBV21-1 is shown as a pseudogene. This CDR3 has 15 amino acids. CDR3 region: CASSKKCSGANVLTF. The CDR3 nucleotides read TGTGCCAGCAGTAAGAAATGCTCTGGGGCCAACGTCCTGACTTTC.

The chain couples TRBV5-1 to TRBJ2-5, with TRBD1 matching over 7 bases. The CDR3 consists of 15 residues. Looked up from germline, CDR1 is SGHRS and CDR2 is YFSETQ. The V segment lost 4 bases and the J segment 4 bases; nucleotides outside the gene matches: 10. CDR3 in amino acids: CASSPTPNRGETQYF. The CDR3 DNA follows: TGCGCCAGCAGCCCAACTCCAAACAGGGGAGAGACCCAGTACTTC.

The V and J genes are TRBV4-3 and TRBJ2-3, with D perhaps TRBD1 or TRBD2 (5 bases each). Germline CDR1 reads LGHNA; CDR2 reads YSLEER. The CDR3 is 16 amino acids. Trimming removed 0 bases from V and 2 bases from J, with 12 bases in between. CDR3 in DNA: TGCGCCAGCAGCCAAGATTCCGGGGCTCACACAGATACGCAGTATTTT. Protein sequence: CASSQDSGAHTDTQYF.

This clonotype was recorded many times. The rearrangement joins TRBV4-2 to TRBJ2-7; the match to TRBD1 covers 8 bases. This CDR3 is 16 amino acids long. From germline, CDR1 is LGHNA and CDR2 YNFKEQ. The V and J ends lost 0 bases and 2 bases, in that order; junction bases with no gene match: 6. CDR3 in amino acids: CASSQEWAQGAYEQYF. Written as DNA, the CDR3 is TGTGCCAGCAGCCAAGAATGGGCACAGGGGGCCTACGAGCAGTACTTC.

This rearrangement joins TRBV11-3 to TRBJ2-1; 9 nucleotides align to TRBD2. Germline loops: CDR1 SGHNT, CDR2 YENEEA. CDR3 length equals 13 residues. The V segment lost 5 bases and the J segment 9 bases; nucleotides outside the gene matches: 5. The CDR3 reads CASSQIAGAEQFF. In DNA, the CDR3 is TGTGCCAGCAGCCAAATAGCGGGAGCTGAGCAGTTCTTC.

Ten or more counts support this clonotype. This chain uses TRBV7-8 with TRBJ2-2; D possibly matches TRBD1 or TRBD2 (5 bases each). The CDR3 contains 15 residues. Germline assignment: CDR1 SGHVS and CDR2 FQNEAQ. V was shortened by 0 bases and J by 5 bases, with 10 bases between the two germline ends. The CDR3 nucleotides are TGTGCCAGCAGCTTAGCGGGGGTTGGTACCGGGGAGCTGTTTTTT. Its translation: CASSLAGVGTGELFF.

This clonotype was recorded at least ten times. This sequence joins TRBV5-1 and TRBJ1-1; TRBD1 agrees at 9 bases. V trimming: 3 bases; J trimming: 5 bases; junction bases outside the gene matches: 8. Germline V gives CDR1 SGHRS, CDR2 YFSETQ. The length of the CDR3 is 15 residues. DNA for the CDR3: TGCGCCAGCAGCTCCACACAGGGGGCGAGGACTGAAGCTTTCTTT. Protein: CASSSTQGARTEAFF.

This clonotype was seen at least ten times. This chain uses TRBV7-2 with TRBJ2-1; tentatively, D is TRBD2 (6 bases). CDR1 is SGHTA and CDR2 is FQGNSA in the germline V gene. Trimming shortened V by 3 bases and J by 10 bases, and 7 bases separated the two germline ends. The CDR3 contains 11 residues. In DNA, the CDR3 is TGTGCCAGCAGCTTGGCGGGAGAGCAGTTCTTC. This codes for CASSLAGEQFF.

V usage is TRBV24-1 and J usage is TRBJ2-1, with 9 bases fitting TRBD1. With V trimmed by 2 bases and J by 3 bases, 7 bases remained unmatched. This CDR3 has 17 residues. The germline CDR1 and CDR2 sequences are KGHDR and SFDVKD. The CDR3 spells CATSDSLGQGGYNEQFF. The CDR3 DNA reads TGTGCCACCAGTGATTCTCTGGGACAGGGTGGCTACAATGAGCAGTTCTTC.

The gene calls are TRBV9 and TRBJ2-2, with 10 bases fitting TRBD1. CDR1 is SGDLS, CDR2 YYNGEE, per germline. There are 16 residues in the CDR3. The V segment lost 4 bases and the J segment 0 bases; nucleotides outside the gene matches: 3. The CDR3 is CASSPGTGANTGELFF. CDR3 nucleotides: TGTGCCAGCAGCCCTGGGACAGGGGCGAACACCGGGGAGCTGTTTTTT.

This clonotype was detected a few times. CDR3 loop: CATSRGENRDTGELFF. Written as DNA, the CDR3 is TGTGCCACCAGCAGAGGGGAAAATAGAGACACCGGGGAGCTGTTTTTT. The chain employs TRBV15 and TRBJ2-2; D not resolved. This CDR3 spans 16 amino acids. With 1 base removed from V and 3 bases from J, the gap between germline ends came to 12 bases. Per germline, CDR1 LNHNV and CDR2 YYDKDF (reference sequence).

This clonotype turned up a few times. The V and J genes are TRBV12-3 or TRBV12-4 and TRBJ2-1; D is undetermined. The CDR3 is 14 amino acids. The V and J ends lost 5 bases and 5 bases respectively, with 13 bases between them. CDR3 sequence: CASSPKRAHNEQFF. The DNA for the CDR3 is TGTGCCAGCAGTCCCAAAAGGGCACACAATGAGCAGTTCTTC.

At least ten counts were recorded for this clonotype. For the CDR3, the DNA is TGCGCCAGCAGCTTGGGGGGATTTGCGGAGACCCAGTACTTC. Its protein product is CASSLGGFAETQYF. The chain employs TRBV5-1 and TRBJ2-5; D is undetermined. There are 14 residues in the CDR3. Looked up from germline, CDR1 is SGHRS and CDR2 is YFSETQ. Trimming removed 0 bases at V and 5 bases at J, with 11 bases between.

The chain has TRBV18 and TRBJ2-2, with D perhaps TRBD1 (6 bases). Trimming left V 1 base short and J 2 bases short, with 11 bases between. The germline gives CDR1 KGHSH, CDR2 LQKENI. This CDR3 spans 16 amino acids. The CDR3 sequence: CASSPRDRSNTGELFF. CDR3 coding DNA: TGTGCCAGCTCACCACGCGACAGGTCAAACACCGGGGAGCTGTTTTTT.

J is TRBJ2-1 and V is TRBV5-1; 14 bases match TRBD2. The junction had 22 bases not matched to a gene; V was cut back by 4 bases and J by 7 bases. There are 21 residues in the CDR3. CDR1 and CDR2 from the germline V gene are SGHRS and YFSETQ. CDR3 coding DNA: TGCGCCAGCAGCCCGTTTGGGGGCCCCGGGACTAGCGGGAGTCTCGGAAATGAGCAGTTCTTC. It is translated as CASSPFGGPGTSGSLGNEQFF.

The chain carries TRBV29-1 and TRBJ2-5, with TRBD1 identical over 7 bases. With 5 bases clipped from V and 2 bases from J, the junction kept 5 bases outside the gene matches. Germline lookup yields CDR1 SQVTM and CDR2 ANQGSEA. The CDR3 extends over 13 amino acids. The CDR3 loop reads CSVQGGGQETQYF. The CDR3 DNA is TGCAGCGTTCAAGGGGGCGGACAAGAGACCCAGTACTTC.

V is TRBV7-2 and J is TRBJ2-1; D ambiguous. CDR3 size: 13 residues. Germline V gives CDR1 SGHTA, CDR2 FQGNSA. Trimming cost V 5 bases and J 7 bases, with 12 bases left between them. DNA for the CDR3: TGTGCCAGCAGCCACCTCTCCCAGAATGAGCAGTTCTTC. Amino acids: CASSHLSQNEQFF.

This clonotype showed up just a few times. The CDR3 loop reads CATSDYDSFGTDTQYF. In DNA form, the CDR3 reads TGTGCCACCAGTGACTATGACAGTTTCGGCACAGATACGCAGTATTTT. The chain carries TRBV24-1 and TRBJ2-3, with D tentatively TRBD1 (5 bases). Germline V gene data show CDR1 as KGHDR and CDR2 as SFDVKD. This CDR3 region has 16 residues. V was pared by 4 bases and J by 1 base, with 14 bases between.

Only a few counts were recorded for this clonotype. The rearrangement uses TRBV20-1 and TRBJ1-5; no clear D gene. CDR3 size: 13 residues. The germline V gene has CDR1 DFQATT and CDR2 SNEGSKA (reference sequence). Trimming left V 3 bases short and J 0 bases short, with 6 bases between. CDR3 in amino acids: CSASLDSNQPQHF. The CDR3 DNA sequence: TGCAGTGCTAGCTTGGATAGCAATCAGCCCCAGCATTTT.

Comment on this clonotype: A much more abundant neighbour one base away suggests this may be a read error. The chain joins TRBV5-1 to TRBJ1-1, with a tentative D call TRBD1 (6 bases). CDR1 is SGHRS, CDR2 YFSETQ, per germline. Trimming stripped 6 bases from V and 1 base from J, with 13 bases between. This CDR3 comprises 14 residues. DNA for the CDR3: TGCGCCAGCATTCAGAGGACAGCGAACACTGAAGCTTTCTTT. This codes for CASIQRTANTEAFF.

This clonotype was found a few times. This rearrangement joins TRBV18 to TRBJ2-7; 9 nucleotides match TRBD2. The germline V gene has CDR1 KGHSH and CDR2 LQKENI. The V gene end was trimmed by 1 base and the J gene end by 6 bases; junction bases not matched to a gene: 10. This CDR3 has 16 amino acids. The CDR3 bases are TGTGCCAGCTCACCACGCGGGGTAGCGGGAGTGGCCGAGCAGTACTTC. This codes for CASSPRGVAGVAEQYF.

This clonotype was observed many times. The CDR3 region is CASSLVGSGGSYEQYF. The CDR3 DNA sequence: TGTGCCAGCAGCTTAGTTGGGAGTGGAGGGTCCTACGAGCAGTACTTC. The rearrangement uses TRBV7-2 and TRBJ2-7; D possibly corresponds to TRBD2 (6 bases). The CDR3 is 16 amino acids. V was clipped by 1 base and J by 1 base, with 14 bases between them. The germline CDR1 and CDR2 sequences are SGHTA and FQGNSA. Drawing the rest from reference TRBV7-2 and TRBJ2-7, the complete variable domain is GAGVSQSPSNKVTEKGKDVELRCDPISGHTALYWYRQSLGQGLEFLIYFQGNSAPDKSGLPSDRFSAERTGGSVSTLTIQRTQQEDSAVYLCASSLVGSGGSYEQYFGPGTRLTVT.

This clonotype was recorded many times. The V gene is TRBV11-2, the J gene TRBJ2-5; D might be TRBD1 (6 bases). The CDR3 covers 17 residues. With 1 base removed from V and 4 bases from J, the gap between germline ends came to 19 bases. The germline V gene encodes CDR1 SGHAT and CDR2 FQNNGV. In DNA form, the CDR3 reads TGTGCCAGCAGCTTAGGTTCCACCTCAATCAGGGGAGAGACCCAGTACTTC. As protein: CASSLGSTSIRGETQYF.

The table lists this clonotype with a few counts. The V call is TRBV5-1, the J call TRBJ2-1; D unresolved. Germline V gives CDR1 SGHRS, CDR2 YFSETQ. V was pared by 0 bases and J by 6 bases, with 13 bases between. The CDR3 contains 15 residues. DNA of the CDR3: TGCGCCAGCAGCTTGGGGACCCCCGTCCGCAATGAGCAGTTCTTC. Its protein product is CASSLGTPVRNEQFF.

This clonotype has a count of ten or more. The chain joins TRBV7-2 to TRBJ1-2, with a possible D match to TRBD1 (6 bases). V lost 4 bases and J lost 8, with 20 bases in between. This CDR3 has 15 residues. Looked up from germline, CDR1 is SGHTA and CDR2 is FQGNSA. CDR3 coding DNA: TGTGCCAGCAGCTCACCCGGGGGGCAGGGTCGGGGCTACACCTTC. This gives the protein CASSSPGGQGRGYTF.

The rearrangement links TRBV5-1 to TRBJ1-3; the match to TRBD1 covers 10 bases. This CDR3 has 16 amino acids. J gave up 4 bases and V 1 base, and 5 bases lay outside the gene matches. The V gene's germline CDR1 is SGHRS and CDR2 YFSETQ. The CDR3 nucleotides read TGCGCCAGCAGCTTGTCGGGACAGGGGTCAGGAAACACCATATATTTT. Residues: CASSLSGQGSGNTIYF.

This clonotype was picked up a small number of times. The chain recombines TRBV12-3 or TRBV12-4 with TRBJ2-7, with D maybe TRBD2 (6 bases). The CDR3 is 14 amino acids. V was shortened by 1 base and J by 6 bases, with 13 bases between the two germline ends. Here the CDR3 DNA reads TGTGCCAGCAGTTTAGGGACTACCAATTCCGAGCAGTACTTC. Translated: CASSLGTTNSEQYF.

DNA for the CDR3: TGCAGTGTGCGAGGCGGAGACCAGGGCTACACCTTC. Its protein is CSVRGGDQGYTF. The V call is TRBV20-1, the J call TRBJ1-2; no clear D. CDR3 length equals 12 residues. CDR1 and CDR2 from the germline V gene are DFQATT and SNEGSKA (reference sequence). V was trimmed by 7 bases and J by 8 bases, leaving 17 bases between them.

This clonotype was seen only a few times. This sequence joins TRBV19 and TRBJ1-5; maybe TRBD1 (5 bases). Germline V gene data show CDR1 as LNHDA and CDR2 as SQIVND (reference sequence). V was pared by 6 bases and J by 1 base, with 13 bases between. CDR3 size: 15 residues. DNA for the CDR3: TGTGCCAGTAGCCAGGGTTATTCAAGCAATCAGCCCCAGCATTTT. It is translated as CASSQGYSSNQPQHF. Combining the CDR3 with reference TRBV19 and TRBJ1-5 gives the whole variable domain DGGITQSPKYLFRKEGQNVTLSCEQNLNHDAMYWYRQDPGQGLRLIYYSQIVNDFQKGDIAEGYSVSREKKESFPLTVTSAQKNPTAFYLCASSQGYSSNQPQHFGDGTRLSIL.

The genes are TRBV9 and TRBJ2-7; possibly TRBD1 for D (5 bases). Trimming left V 4 bases short and J 6 bases short, with 17 bases between. This CDR3 region has 14 residues. CDR1 and CDR2 from the germline V gene are SGDLS and YYNGEE. The CDR3 protein is CASSQARVVGEQYF. The CDR3, as DNA: TGTGCCAGCAGCCAAGCCAGGGTTGTGGGCGAGCAGTACTTC.

This clonotype has a count of ten or more. The V call is TRBV7-2, the J call TRBJ2-5; 11 bases line up with TRBD2. Germline V gene sequence: CDR1 SGHTA, CDR2 FQGNSA. This CDR3 spans 14 amino acids. After removal of 4 bases from V and 2 bases from J, the junction contained 0 bases not matched to a gene. CDR3 DNA sequence: TGTGCCAGCAGCTGGACTAGCGGGCAAGAGACCCAGTACTTC. Protein sequence: CASSWTSGQETQYF.

The V call is TRBV20-1, the J call TRBJ2-7; D possibly corresponds to TRBD2 (5 bases). This CDR3 contains 14 residues. Germline values: CDR1 DFQATT, CDR2 SNEGSKA (reference sequence). V was shortened by 0 bases and J by 0 bases, with 9 bases between the two germline ends. The DNA for the CDR3 is TGCAGTGCTAGAGATTCGAGCGGCTCCTACGAGCAGTACTTC. It codes for CSARDSSGSYEQYF.